Below are 30 T cell receptor beta chains sequenced from a single sample in a study of PD-1 blockade in mismatch repair-deficient tumors. The protocol was immunoSEQ multiplex PCR, while the TCRdb copy is restricted to in-frame clones and leaves out a portion. In the table there are 60,000 to 75,000 clones, about 91% of which are singletons. The sample consisted of peripheral blood, taken 52 weeks after starting pembrolizumab. These receptors came from an adult with mismatch repair-deficient cancer.

The chain has TRBV10-2 and TRBJ1-4; no reliable D call. Trimming removed 2 bases from V and 8 bases from J, with 12 bases in between. The CDR3 extends over 14 amino acids. Germline-derived CDR1 and CDR2 are WSHSY and SAAADI. In nucleotides, the CDR3 is TGCGCCAGCAGTGAGAAGGTCCTTTGGGAAAAACTGTTTTTT. This sequence encodes CASSEKVLWEKLFF.

The rearrangement uses TRBV29-1 and TRBJ2-6, with 10 bases fitting TRBD1. V trimming: 7 bases; J trimming: 1 base; junction bases outside the gene matches: 4. The CDR3 consists of 15 residues. The germline V gene encodes CDR1 SQVTM and CDR2 ANQGSEA. The CDR3 sequence: CSARDRGSGANVLTF. CDR3 coding DNA: TGCAGCGCCCGGGACAGGGGTTCTGGGGCCAACGTCCTGACTTTC. Using reference TRBV29-1 and TRBJ2-6 for the parts outside the CDR3, the full variable domain is SAVISQKPSRDICQRGTSLTIQCQVDSQVTMMFWYRQQPGQSLTLIATANQGSEATYESGFVIDKFPISRPNLTFSTLTVSNMSPEDSSIYLCSARDRGSGANVLTFGAGSRLTVL.

The chain is built from TRBV5-1 and TRBJ2-1, with 14 bases lining up with TRBD2. CDR3 length: 21 amino acids. V lost 0 bases to trimming and J lost 1 base; unmatched junction nucleotides: 12. Looked up from germline, CDR1 is SGHRS and CDR2 is YFSETQ. The CDR3, as DNA: TGCGCCAGCAGCTTGGGGGTCACCGGGACTAGCGGGAGTCGGTCCTACAATGAGCAGTTCTTC. It yields the protein CASSLGVTGTSGSRSYNEQFF. Full variable domain (missing parts from reference TRBV5-1 and TRBJ2-1): KAGVTQTPRYLIKTRGQQVTLSCSPISGHRSVSWYQQTPGQGLQFLFEYFSETQRNKGNFPGRFSGRQFSNSRSEMNVSTLELGDSALYLCASSLGVTGTSGSRSYNEQFFGPGTRLTVL.

This chain links TRBV14 with TRBJ2-6; TRBD2 matches at 7 bases. This CDR3 region has 15 residues. The V segment lost 4 bases and the J segment 3 bases; nucleotides outside the gene matches: 3. The germline gives CDR1 SGHDN, CDR2 FVKESK. The CDR3 region is CASSRGGDGANVLTF. Written as DNA, the CDR3 is TGTGCCAGCAGCCGCGGGGGTGATGGGGCCAACGTCCTGACTTTC.

The chain joins TRBV11-3 to TRBJ1-2; D might be TRBD1 (5 bases). Germline values: CDR1 SGHNT, CDR2 YENEEA. This CDR3 contains 13 residues. V was pared by 5 bases and J by 5 bases, with 12 bases between. The CDR3, as DNA: TGTGCCAGCAGCGCTCGACAGTTGTATGGCTACACCTTC. Protein sequence: CASSARQLYGYTF.

The chain has TRBV13 and TRBJ1-1; D is uncertain. Germline V lookup: CDR1 PRHDT, CDR2 FYEKMQ (reference sequence). The CDR3 loop spans 11 amino acids. V was pared by 0 bases and J by 11 bases, with 7 bases between. CDR3 protein: CASSLGEEAFF. In nucleotides, the CDR3 is TGTGCCAGCAGCTTAGGAGAGGAGGCTTTCTTT.

The chain carries TRBV6-5 and TRBJ2-2, with D maybe TRBD1 (6 bases). The V gene lost 6 bases and the J gene lost 0 bases, with 11 bases spanning the gap. The CDR3 runs to 15 residues. The V gene's germline CDR1 is MNHEY and CDR2 SVGAGI. In nucleotides, the CDR3 is TGTGCCAGCAGAGTCGACAGGACGAACACCGGGGAGCTGTTTTTT. Amino acids: CASRVDRTNTGELFF.

V and J are TRBV29-1 and TRBJ1-2; 8 bases line up with TRBD1. Trimming at V came to 3 bases and at J to 5 bases, leaving 11 bases not matched to a gene. This CDR3 has 15 amino acids. Germline values: CDR1 SQVTM, CDR2 ANQGSEA. The CDR3, as DNA: TGCAGCGTTGATGATGGACAGGGTGGCATATATGGCTACACCTTC. This translates into CSVDDGQGGIYGYTF.

The V gene is TRBV9, the J gene TRBJ2-5; TRBD2 aligns across 9 bases. The CDR3 spans 18 residues. CDR1 and CDR2 (germline): SGDLS, YYNGEE. The trim removed 0 bases at V and 4 bases at J, leaving 13 bases unmatched. CDR3 sequence (DNA): TGTGCCAGCAGCGTAGGCGGACTAGCGTTCGGAGGTGGAGAGACCCAGTACTTC. This codes for CASSVGGLAFGGGETQYF.

The rearrangement uses TRBV19 and TRBJ2-7, with 8 bases that match TRBD1. The length of the CDR3 is 15 residues. V trimming: 7 bases; J trimming: 2 bases; junction bases outside the gene matches: 10. Germline lookup yields CDR1 LNHDA and CDR2 SQIVND (reference sequence). The CDR3 protein is CASTPGTGGAYEQYF. CDR3 DNA: TGTGCCAGTACACCTGGGACAGGTGGGGCCTACGAGCAGTACTTC.

The chain is built from TRBV7-9 and TRBJ2-3; tentatively, D is TRBD1 or TRBD2 (6 bases each). Germline assignment: CDR1 SEHNR and CDR2 FQNEAQ (reference sequence). V was clipped by 5 bases and J by 1 base, with 16 bases between them. The CDR3 sequence is 16 residues long. CDR3 sequence: CASSPGAGGGTDTQYF. The CDR3, as DNA: TGTGCCAGCAGCCCAGGGGCAGGAGGGGGCACAGATACGCAGTATTTT.

The rearrangement uses TRBV4-1 and TRBJ2-2, with 12 bases that match TRBD2. In germline, CDR1 is MGHRA, CDR2 YSYEKL. V lost 3 bases to trimming and J lost 5 bases; unmatched junction nucleotides: 7. The CDR3 extends over 17 amino acids. The CDR3 coding sequence is TGCGCCAGCAGCCATACTAGCGGGAGGAGGAGGACCGGGGAGCTGTTTTTT. Translating it yields CASSHTSGRRRTGELFF.

This chain connects TRBV4-2 to TRBJ2-1; TRBD2 matches at 7 bases. The CDR3 sequence is 16 residues long. V dropped 2 bases and J dropped 2; count of bases not matched to a gene: 6. From germline, CDR1 is LGHNA and CDR2 YNFKEQ. CDR3 nucleotide sequence: TGTGCCAGCAGCCAAAAACTAGCGAGCGCCTACAATGAGCAGTTCTTC. Protein: CASSQKLASAYNEQFF.

The gene calls are TRBV19 and TRBJ2-1; possibly TRBD2 for D (6 bases). The CDR3 spans 15 residues. V gave up 7 bases and J gave up 5 bases, with 18 bases separating them. Looked up from germline, CDR1 is LNHDA and CDR2 is SQIVND (reference sequence). CDR3 sequence: CASKNLERAHNEQFF. CDR3 nucleotide sequence: TGTGCCAGTAAGAATCTTGAGCGGGCACACAATGAGCAGTTCTTC.

This chain joins TRBV4-2 and TRBJ2-3; 8 nucleotides line up with TRBD1. After removal of 5 bases from V and 5 bases from J, the junction contained 9 bases not matched to a gene. Germline V gene lookup returns CDR1 LGHNA and CDR2 YNFKEQ. CDR3 size: 15 residues. The CDR3: CASSGRTGGVDTQYF. The CDR3 DNA follows: TGTGCCAGCAGCGGTCGCACAGGGGGAGTAGATACGCAGTATTTT.

The V call is TRBV11-3, the J call TRBJ2-7, with D possibly TRBD2 on 6 matching bases. Trimming stripped 5 bases from V and 4 bases from J, with 15 bases between. The germline V gene encodes CDR1 SGHNT and CDR2 YENEEA. The CDR3 totals 14 residues. This CDR3 reads CASSLTGLYYEQYF. DNA for the CDR3: TGTGCCAGCAGCCTAACGGGACTTTATTACGAGCAGTACTTC.

This clone is a singleton in its sample. The chain is built from TRBV30 and TRBJ1-1; D not resolved. Germline V gives CDR1 GTSNPN, CDR2 SVGIG (reference sequence). The CDR3 spans 12 residues. The V end lost 5 bases, the J end lost 6 bases, and 13 bases lay between the germline ends. CDR3 nucleotide sequence: TGTGCCTGGTCGGGCCGCGGTTCTGAAGCTTTCTTT. The encoded protein is CAWSGRGSEAFF.

This clone has only one observation. The V call is TRBV4-3, the J call TRBJ1-4; no definite D call. Trimming took off 0 bases at V and 2 bases at J, with 13 bases between the two ends. The germline V gene encodes CDR1 LGHNA and CDR2 YSLEER. The CDR3 has 17 amino acids. CDR3 in DNA: TGCGCCAGCAGCCAAGACGGGTCGGGGATCACTAATGAAAAACTGTTTTTT. This gives the protein CASSQDGSGITNEKLFF.

The chain recombines TRBV9 with TRBJ2-1; D possibly uses TRBD1 or TRBD2 (6 bases each). V was shortened by 2 bases and J by 8 bases, with 14 bases between the two germline ends. In germline, CDR1 is SGDLS, CDR2 YYNGEE. The CDR3 runs 14 residues. The CDR3 DNA reads TGTGCCAGCAGCGTGGCCCGGGGGCCCCATGAGCAGTTCTTC. Translating gives CASSVARGPHEQFF.

V gene TRBV5-1 combines with J gene TRBJ1-1, with 7 bases that match TRBD1. CDR3 size: 14 residues. CDR1 SGHRS and CDR2 YFSETQ come from the germline V gene. Germline trimming cut 4 bases from V and 2 bases from J; bases unmatched to any gene: 5. CDR3 sequence (DNA): TGCGCCAGCAGCACCTACAGGGGTAACACTGAAGCTTTCTTT. It codes for CASSTYRGNTEAFF.

The chain links TRBV7-9 to TRBJ1-1; weak D call: TRBD1 (6 bases). Trimming removed 5 bases from V and 6 bases from J, with 19 bases in between. Germline V gene sequence: CDR1 SEHNR, CDR2 FQNEAQ (reference sequence). There are 15 residues in the CDR3. CDR3 sequence: CASSPRDTGKPEAFF. The CDR3, as DNA: TGTGCCAGCAGCCCACGGGATACAGGGAAGCCTGAAGCTTTCTTT.

The rearrangement joins TRBV10-3 to TRBJ1-2; weak D call: TRBD1 (6 bases). The CDR3 length is 14 residues. Germline V lookup: CDR1 ENHRY, CDR2 SYGVKD. The V end was cut by 11 bases, the J end by 8 bases, with 24 bases between. DNA for the CDR3: TGTGCCGCTACCAGTGCTCCCAGGGGAGGCGGCTACACCTTC. This gives the protein CAATSAPRGGGYTF.

The V call is TRBV6-6, the J call TRBJ1-3; D unclear. Germline lookup yields CDR1 MNHNY and CDR2 SVGAGI (reference sequence). The V end was cut by 7 bases, the J end by 3 bases, with 4 bases between. The CDR3 consists of 11 residues. CDR3 nucleotides: TGTGCCAGCACAGGTGGAAACACCATATATTTT. Translated: CASTGGNTIYF.

The rearrangement joins TRBV27 to TRBJ2-7; 9 bases match TRBD2. CDR3 length: 17 residues. J was trimmed by 0 bases and V by 5 bases; bases with no gene match: 11. Germline CDR1 is MNHEY and CDR2 is SMNVEV (reference sequence). The CDR3: CASSPWGGRASSYEQYF. DNA of the CDR3: TGTGCCAGCAGTCCCTGGGGCGGGAGGGCAAGCTCCTACGAGCAGTACTTC.

The rearrangement joins TRBV4-1 to TRBJ2-1, with 9 bases identical to TRBD2. The V gene end was trimmed by 1 base and the J gene end by 7 bases; junction bases not matched to a gene: 5. This CDR3 contains 15 residues. Looked up from germline, CDR1 is MGHRA and CDR2 is YSYEKL. The chain's CDR3 is CASSQVSGRRNEQFF. CDR3 bases: TGCGCCAGCAGCCAAGTAAGCGGGAGGAGGAATGAGCAGTTCTTC.

The V call is TRBV30, the J call TRBJ2-3; TRBD1 matches 8 bases. The trim removed 1 base at V and 2 bases at J, leaving 14 bases unmatched. There are 18 residues in the CDR3. Per the germline V gene, CDR1 is GTSNPN and CDR2 is SVGIG (reference sequence). As DNA, the CDR3 is TGTGCCTGGAGTGGCGGAGGTTGGACAGGGACAATCACAGATACGCAGTATTTT. Amino acid sequence: CAWSGGGWTGTITDTQYF.

The chain is built from TRBV27 and TRBJ2-3; D might be TRBD1 (6 bases). The CDR3 is made up of 14 amino acids. Trimming stripped 3 bases from V and 10 bases from J, with 17 bases between. CDR1 and CDR2 from the germline V gene are MNHEY and SMNVEV (reference sequence). The CDR3 is CASSFGRTDVAQYF. The DNA of the CDR3 is TGTGCCAGCAGTTTCGGACGGACAGACGTTGCGCAGTATTTT.

The CDR3 here is CASSSDYEQYF. As DNA, the CDR3 is TGTGCCAGCAGCTCAGACTACGAGCAGTACTTC. The gene calls are TRBV5-4 and TRBJ2-7; D is unclear. This CDR3 spans 11 amino acids. V was shortened by 3 bases and J by 3 bases, with 4 bases between the two germline ends. Per the germline V gene, CDR1 is SGHNT and CDR2 is YYREEE (reference sequence). The whole variable domain, remainder taken from reference TRBV5-4 and TRBJ2-7, is ETGVTQSPTHLIKTRGQQVTLRCSSQSGHNTVSWYQQALGQGPQFIFQYYREEENGRGNFPPRFSGLQFPNYSSELNVNALELDDSALYLCASSSDYEQYFGPGTRLTVT.

This clone appeared a single time. The chain carries TRBV7-9 and TRBJ2-6; 8 bases fit TRBD2. Losses at the gene ends were 7 bases for V and 0 bases for J; bases not matched to a gene: 8. The CDR3 is 17 amino acids. Per germline, CDR1 SEHNR and CDR2 FQNEAQ (reference sequence). The CDR3 DNA is TGTGCCAGCATCCAACAGGGACTAGGCTCTGGGGCCAACGTCCTGACTTTC. It encodes CASIQQGLGSGANVLTF. Full variable domain (outside the CDR3, taken from reference TRBV7-9 and TRBJ2-6): DTGVSQNPRHKITKRGQNVTFRCDPISEHNRLYWYRQTLGQGPEFLTYFQNEAQLEKSRLLSDRFSAERPKGSFSTLEIQRTEQGDSAMYLCASIQQGLGSGANVLTFGAGSRLTVL.

The CDR3 region is CASGLGGTTTDTQYF. In nucleotides, the CDR3 is TGTGCTAGTGGTTTGGGAGGGACTACCACAGATACGCAGTATTTT. The chain joins TRBV12-5 to TRBJ2-3; TRBD2 matches 7 bases. Trimming took 1 base from V and 2 from J; bases not matched to a gene: 3. The CDR3 contains 15 residues. Germline assignment: CDR1 LGHNT and CDR2 FRNRAP.